This entry describes one T cell receptor (beta chain). Its antigen is as yet unknown. One junction end does not reproduce the germline sequence, and a read error may be involved. This record belongs to a study of post-analysis software for immune sequencing data. General study findings and limits: In patients, TRBV5-6, TRBV5-1 and TRBV20-1 belonged to five TRBV segments found more frequently than in controls. When the samples were clustered directly with F measure, those that had been prepared in the same batch showed strong co-clustering.

Unique molecular identifiers were present in the TCR beta cDNA libraries. TCRdb reanalysed the PCR reads using MiXCR and keeps one entry per CDR3 protein. The table has roughly 150,000 distinct CDR3 sequences, roughly 40% seen once; the top ten hold approximately 30%. Germline CDR1 is MNHEY and CDR2 is SVGEGT. CDR3 size: 14 residues. The sample was blood, taken after autologous hematopoietic stem cell transplantation. This chain uses TRBV6-2 or TRBV6-3 with TRBJ2-6; D may be TRBD2 (6 bases). The sequence was collected from a girl under 18 with multiple sclerosis. The chain's CDR3 is CASSRDSGASVLTF. The CDR3 region has the DNA TGTGCCAGCAGCCGGGACTCTGGGGCCAGCGTCCTGACTTTC.